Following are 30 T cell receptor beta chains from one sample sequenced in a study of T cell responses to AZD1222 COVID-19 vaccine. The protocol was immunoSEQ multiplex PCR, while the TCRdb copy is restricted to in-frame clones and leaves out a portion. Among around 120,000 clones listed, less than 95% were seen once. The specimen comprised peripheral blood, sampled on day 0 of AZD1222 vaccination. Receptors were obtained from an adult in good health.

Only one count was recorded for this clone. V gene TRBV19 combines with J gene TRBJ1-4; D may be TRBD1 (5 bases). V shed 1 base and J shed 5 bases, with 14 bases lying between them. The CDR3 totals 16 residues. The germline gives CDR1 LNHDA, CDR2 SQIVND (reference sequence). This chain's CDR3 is CASSIVPRVGNEKLFF. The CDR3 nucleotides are TGTGCCAGTAGTATAGTACCCAGGGTCGGGAATGAAAAACTGTTTTTT. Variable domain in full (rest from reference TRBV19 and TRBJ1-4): DGGITQSPKYLFRKEGQNVTLSCEQNLNHDAMYWYRQDPGQGLRLIYYSQIVNDFQKGDIAEGYSVSREKKESFPLTVTSAQKNPTAFYLCASSIVPRVGNEKLFFGSGTQLSVL.

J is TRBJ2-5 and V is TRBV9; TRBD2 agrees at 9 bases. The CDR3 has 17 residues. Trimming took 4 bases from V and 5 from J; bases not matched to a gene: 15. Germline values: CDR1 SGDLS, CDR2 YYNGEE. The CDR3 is CASSPARGGRAGETQYF. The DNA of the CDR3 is TGTGCCAGCAGCCCCGCGAGAGGCGGGAGGGCCGGGGAGACCCAGTACTTC.

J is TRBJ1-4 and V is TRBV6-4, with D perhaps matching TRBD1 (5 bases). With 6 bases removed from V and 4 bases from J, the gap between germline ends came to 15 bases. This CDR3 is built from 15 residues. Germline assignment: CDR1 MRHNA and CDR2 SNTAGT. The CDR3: CASREPGGVNEKLFF. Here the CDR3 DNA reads TGTGCCAGCAGGGAGCCGGGGGGGGTTAATGAAAAACTGTTTTTT.

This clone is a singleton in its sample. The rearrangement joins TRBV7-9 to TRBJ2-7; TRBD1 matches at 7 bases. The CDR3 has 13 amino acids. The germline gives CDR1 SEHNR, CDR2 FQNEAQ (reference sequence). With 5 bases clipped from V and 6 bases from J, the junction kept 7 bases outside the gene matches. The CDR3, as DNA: TGTGCCAGCAGCCGGACAGGCGTCTCCGAGCAGTACTTC. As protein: CASSRTGVSEQYF.

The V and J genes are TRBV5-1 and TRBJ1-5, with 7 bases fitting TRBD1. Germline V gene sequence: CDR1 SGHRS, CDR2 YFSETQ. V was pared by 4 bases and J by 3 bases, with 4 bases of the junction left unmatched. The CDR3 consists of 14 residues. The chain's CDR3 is CASSAGTDNQPQHF. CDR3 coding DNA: TGCGCCAGCAGCGCGGGGACAGACAATCAGCCCCAGCATTTT.

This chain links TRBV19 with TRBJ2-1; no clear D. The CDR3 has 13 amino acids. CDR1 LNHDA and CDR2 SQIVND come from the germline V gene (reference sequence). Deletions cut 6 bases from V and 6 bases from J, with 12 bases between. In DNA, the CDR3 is TGTGCCAGTAGAGTGGCGAGTGGCAATGAGCAGTTCTTC. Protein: CASRVASGNEQFF.

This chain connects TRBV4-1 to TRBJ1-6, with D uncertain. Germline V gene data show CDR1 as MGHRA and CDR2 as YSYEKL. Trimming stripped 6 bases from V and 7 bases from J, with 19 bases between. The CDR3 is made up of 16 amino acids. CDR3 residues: CASSRHAGIRNSPLHF. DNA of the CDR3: TGCGCCAGCAGTCGCCACGCTGGTATAAGGAATTCACCCCTCCACTTT.

The CDR3 protein is CASSGSPSSFHQYF. The CDR3 DNA reads as TGTGCCAGCAGCGGTAGTCCCTCCTCATTTCATCAGTACTTC. The chain links TRBV11-2 to TRBJ2-4, with D unresolved. Germline V gene data show CDR1 as SGHAT and CDR2 as FQNNGV. This CDR3 has 14 residues. Trimming left V 5 bases short and J 12 bases short, with 20 bases between. The complete variable domain, with remaining parts taken from reference TRBV11-2 and TRBJ2-4, reads EAGVAQSPRYKIIEKRQSVAFWCNPISGHATLYWYQQILGQGPKLLIQFQNNGVVDDSQLPKDRFSAERLKGVDSTLKIQPAKLEDSAVYLCASSGSPSSFHQYFGAGTRLSVL.

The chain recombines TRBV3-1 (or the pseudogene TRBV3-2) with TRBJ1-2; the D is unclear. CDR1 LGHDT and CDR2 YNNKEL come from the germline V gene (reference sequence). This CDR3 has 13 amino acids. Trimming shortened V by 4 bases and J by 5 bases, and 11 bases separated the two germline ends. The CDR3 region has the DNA TGTGCCAGCAGCCTGGCCCCGCTATATGGCTACACCTTC. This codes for CASSLAPLYGYTF.

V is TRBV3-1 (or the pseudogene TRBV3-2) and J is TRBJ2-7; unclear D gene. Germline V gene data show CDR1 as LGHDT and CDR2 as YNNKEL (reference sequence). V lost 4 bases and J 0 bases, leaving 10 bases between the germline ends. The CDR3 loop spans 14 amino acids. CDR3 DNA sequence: TGTGCCAGCAGCCCTTCGGTTAGCTCCTACGAGCAGTACTTC. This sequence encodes CASSPSVSSYEQYF.

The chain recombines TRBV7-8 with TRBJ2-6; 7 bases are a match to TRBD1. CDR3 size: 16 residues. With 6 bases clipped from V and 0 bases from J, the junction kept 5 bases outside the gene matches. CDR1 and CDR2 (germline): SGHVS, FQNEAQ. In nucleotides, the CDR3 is TGTGCCAGCAGGCCGACAGGGAGCTCTGGGGCCAACGTCCTGACTTTC. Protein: CASRPTGSSGANVLTF.

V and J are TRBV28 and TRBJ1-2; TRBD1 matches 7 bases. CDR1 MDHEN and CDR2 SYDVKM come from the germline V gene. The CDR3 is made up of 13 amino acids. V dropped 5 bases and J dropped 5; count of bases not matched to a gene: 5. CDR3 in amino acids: CASSDRVLYGYTF. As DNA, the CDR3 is TGTGCCAGCAGTGACAGGGTTTTGTATGGCTACACCTTC.

Here the CDR3 DNA reads TGTGCCAGCAGCCGCGGGACAGGTCGCTACGAGCAGTACTTC. Amino acid sequence: CASSRGTGRYEQYF. The chain uses TRBV5-4 and TRBJ2-7; 8 positions agree with TRBD1. Trimming cost V 4 bases and J 3 bases; bases outside gene matches: 6. The CDR3 is made up of 14 amino acids. Germline values: CDR1 SGHNT, CDR2 YYREEE (reference sequence). The full variable domain, with the rest looked up from reference TRBV5-4 and TRBJ2-7, is ETGVTQSPTHLIKTRGQQVTLRCSSQSGHNTVSWYQQALGQGPQFIFQYYREEENGRGNFPPRFSGLQFPNYSSELNVNALELDDSALYLCASSRGTGRYEQYFGPGTRLTVT.

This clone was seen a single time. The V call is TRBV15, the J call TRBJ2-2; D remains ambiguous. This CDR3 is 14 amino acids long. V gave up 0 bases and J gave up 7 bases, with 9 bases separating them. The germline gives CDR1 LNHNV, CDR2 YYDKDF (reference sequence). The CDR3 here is CATSRELEFGELFF. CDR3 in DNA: TGTGCCACCAGCAGAGAGTTGGAGTTCGGGGAGCTGTTTTTT.

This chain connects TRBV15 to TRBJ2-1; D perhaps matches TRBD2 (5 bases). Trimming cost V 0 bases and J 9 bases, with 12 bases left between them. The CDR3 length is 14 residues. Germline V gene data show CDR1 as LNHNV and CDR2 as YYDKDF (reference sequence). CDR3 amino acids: CATSRDWTVGEQFF. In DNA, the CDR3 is TGTGCCACCAGCAGAGATTGGACTGTAGGTGAGCAGTTCTTC.

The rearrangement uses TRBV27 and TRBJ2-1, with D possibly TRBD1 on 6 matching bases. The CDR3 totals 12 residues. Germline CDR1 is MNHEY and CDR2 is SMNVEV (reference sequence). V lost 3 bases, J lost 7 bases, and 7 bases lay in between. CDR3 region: CASSLRGNEQFF. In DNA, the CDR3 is TGTGCCAGCAGTTTGAGGGGGAATGAGCAGTTCTTC.

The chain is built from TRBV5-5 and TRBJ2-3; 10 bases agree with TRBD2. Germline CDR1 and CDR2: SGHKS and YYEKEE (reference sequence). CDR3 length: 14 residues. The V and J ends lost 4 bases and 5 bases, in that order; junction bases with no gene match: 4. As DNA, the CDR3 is TGTGCCAGCAGCAAGCGGGAGGGAATAGATACGCAGTATTTT. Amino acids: CASSKREGIDTQYF.

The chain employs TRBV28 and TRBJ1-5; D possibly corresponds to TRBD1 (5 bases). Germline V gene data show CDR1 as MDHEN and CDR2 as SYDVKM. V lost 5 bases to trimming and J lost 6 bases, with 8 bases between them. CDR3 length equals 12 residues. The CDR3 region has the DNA TGTGCCAGCAGTGCAGGGCGTCAGCCCCAGCATTTT. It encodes CASSAGRQPQHF.

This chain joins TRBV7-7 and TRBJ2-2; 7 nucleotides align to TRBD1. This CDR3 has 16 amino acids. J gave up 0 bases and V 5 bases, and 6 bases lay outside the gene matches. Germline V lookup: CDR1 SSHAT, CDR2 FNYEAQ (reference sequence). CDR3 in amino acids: CASSRRGPPNTGELFF. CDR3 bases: TGTGCCAGCAGCCGTAGGGGGCCCCCGAACACCGGGGAGCTGTTTTTT.

CDR3 protein: CASSPTRTSGRFPNPNEQFF. CDR3 nucleotide sequence: TGTGCCAGCAGCCCGACCAGGACTAGCGGGAGGTTCCCCAATCCCAATGAGCAGTTCTTC. The rearrangement uses TRBV28 and TRBJ2-1; 14 bases match TRBD2. The CDR3 sequence is 20 residues long. Germline V gene data show CDR1 as MDHEN and CDR2 as SYDVKM. V lost 6 bases to trimming and J lost 6 bases; unmatched junction nucleotides: 19. Full variable domain (remainder filled in from reference TRBV28 and TRBJ2-1): DVKVTQSSRYLVKRTGEKVFLECVQDMDHENMFWYRQDPGLGLRLIYFSYDVKMKEKGDIPEGYSVSREKKERFSLILESASTNQTSMYLCASSPTRTSGRFPNPNEQFFGPGTRLTVL.

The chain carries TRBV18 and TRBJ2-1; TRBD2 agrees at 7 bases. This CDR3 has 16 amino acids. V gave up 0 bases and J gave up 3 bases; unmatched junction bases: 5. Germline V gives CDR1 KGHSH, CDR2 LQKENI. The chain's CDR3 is CASSPPTAGFYNEQFF. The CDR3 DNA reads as TGTGCCAGCTCACCACCTACAGCGGGATTCTACAATGAGCAGTTCTTC.

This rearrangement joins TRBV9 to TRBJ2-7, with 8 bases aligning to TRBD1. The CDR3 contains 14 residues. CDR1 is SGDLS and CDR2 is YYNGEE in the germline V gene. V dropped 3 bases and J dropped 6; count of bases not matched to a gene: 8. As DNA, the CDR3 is TGTGCCAGCAGCGCGGGGACAGGTTCTGGCGAGCAGTACTTC. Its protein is CASSAGTGSGEQYF.

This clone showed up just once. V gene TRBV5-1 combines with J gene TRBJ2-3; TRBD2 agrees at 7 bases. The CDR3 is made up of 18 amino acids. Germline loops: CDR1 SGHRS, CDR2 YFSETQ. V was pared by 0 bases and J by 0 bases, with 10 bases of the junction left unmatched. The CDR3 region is CASSLARASGPSTDTQYF. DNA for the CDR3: TGCGCCAGCAGCTTGGCCAGGGCTAGCGGACCTAGCACAGATACGCAGTATTTT.

In DNA form, the CDR3 reads TGCGCCAGCAGCTCCCAGGTAGACAGGGTGGTTGAAGCTTTCTTT. Encoded protein: CASSSQVDRVVEAFF. V and J are TRBV5-1 and TRBJ1-1, with 7 nucleotides matching TRBD1. The CDR3 sequence is 15 residues long. Germline CDR1 reads SGHRS; CDR2 reads YFSETQ. The V and J ends lost 3 bases and 7 bases, in that order; junction bases with no gene match: 12.

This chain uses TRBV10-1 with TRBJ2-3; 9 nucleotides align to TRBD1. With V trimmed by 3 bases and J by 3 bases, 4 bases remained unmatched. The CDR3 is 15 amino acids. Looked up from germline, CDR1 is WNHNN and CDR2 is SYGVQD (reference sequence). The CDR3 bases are TGCGCCAGCAGTGAACCGGGACAGGGAACAGATACGCAGTATTTT. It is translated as CASSEPGQGTDTQYF.

Here the CDR3 reads CASSFRLAGGTDTQYF. The CDR3 DNA reads TGTGCCAGCAGCTTCCGACTAGCGGGAGGGACAGATACGCAGTATTTT. The J gene is TRBJ2-3, the V gene TRBV7-2, with 14 bases lining up with TRBD2. CDR1 and CDR2 (germline): SGHTA, FQGNSA. This CDR3 spans 16 amino acids. Trimming cost V 3 bases and J 3 bases; bases outside gene matches: 2.

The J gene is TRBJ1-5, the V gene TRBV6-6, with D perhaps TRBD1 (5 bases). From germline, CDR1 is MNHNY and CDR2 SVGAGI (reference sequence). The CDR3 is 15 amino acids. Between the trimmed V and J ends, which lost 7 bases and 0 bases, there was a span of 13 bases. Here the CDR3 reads CASTSRDPSNQPQHF. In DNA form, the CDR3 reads TGTGCCAGCACCTCCCGGGACCCTAGCAATCAGCCCCAGCATTTT.

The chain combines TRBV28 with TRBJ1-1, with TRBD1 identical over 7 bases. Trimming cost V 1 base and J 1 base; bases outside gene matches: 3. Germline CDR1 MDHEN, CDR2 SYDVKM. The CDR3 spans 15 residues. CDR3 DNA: TGTGCCAGCAGTTTATCGGGACAGCCGAACACTGAAGCTTTCTTT. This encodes CASSLSGQPNTEAFF.

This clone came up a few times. CDR3 DNA sequence: TGTGCCAGCAGTTTATACCGCTCCTACGAGCAGTACTTC. Translated: CASSLYRSYEQYF. The rearrangement joins TRBV28 to TRBJ2-7; D remains unclear. V lost 1 base and J 0 bases, leaving 4 bases between the germline ends. Per germline, CDR1 MDHEN and CDR2 SYDVKM. This CDR3 has 13 residues.

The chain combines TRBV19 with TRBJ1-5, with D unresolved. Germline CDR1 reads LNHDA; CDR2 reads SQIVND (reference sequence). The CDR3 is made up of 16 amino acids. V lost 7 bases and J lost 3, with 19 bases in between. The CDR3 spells CASNTQFAVYNQPQHF. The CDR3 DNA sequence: TGTGCCAGTAACACTCAATTTGCGGTTTACAATCAGCCCCAGCATTTT.